This TCR beta chain was profiled in a study of blood T cell repertoires in COVID-19. Study-wide background: Samples came from the United States, Italy and Spain, spanning acute and convalescent COVID-19. Sources were T cells, B-cell-depleted T cells, or PBMCs; the material itself was cDNA or gDNA.

Authors' analysis steps: Reference gene primer amplification gave estimated nucleated cell counts. Method: immunoSEQ multiplex PCR; TCRdb's copy keeps in-frame clones and lacks some. That table gives V, J and clone size, and the DNA gave D and trimming. The sample lists about 250,000 clones, 88% occurring once. Germline CDR1 and CDR2: GTSNPN and SVGIG (reference sequence). Trimming removed 0 bases from V and 4 bases from J, with 14 bases in between. The CDR3 totals 15 residues. The material sequenced was peripheral blood. This TCR derives from a woman between 40 and 50 years old who had recovered from COVID-19. The chain uses TRBV30 and TRBJ2-3; perhaps TRBD1 as D (5 bases). CDR3 coding DNA: TGTGCCTGGAGTGTAGGGGCCAGGGCGGCAGATACGCAGTATTTT. It is translated as CAWSVGARAADTQYF. Combining the CDR3 with reference TRBV30 and TRBJ2-3 gives the whole variable domain SQTIHQWPATLVQPVGSPLSLECTVEGTSNPNLYWYRQAAGRGLQLLFYSVGIGQISSEVPQNLSASRPQDRQFILSSKKLLLSDSGFYLCAWSVGARAADTQYFGPGTRLTVL.